This entry lists 6 T cell receptor beta chains sequenced from one sample in a study of OX40 agonist ivuxolimab in advanced cancers. Sequencing used immunoSEQ multiplex PCR; TCRdb keeps in-frame clones, though not all of them. The sample has approximately 23,000 clones, 70% to 90% seen once. The starting material was CD4+ or CD8+ T cells sorted from blood, obtained in a trial of the OX40 agonist ivuxolimab. All receptors derive from an adult with an advanced solid tumor such as melanoma, head and neck, liver or kidney cancer.

This chain's CDR3 is CASSLVRGGEQYF. CDR3 in DNA: TGTGCCAGCAGCTTAGTTAGGGGGGGCGAGCAGTACTTC. The V gene is TRBV13, the J gene TRBJ2-7; maybe TRBD2 (7 bases). CDR1 and CDR2 (germline): PRHDT, FYEKMQ (reference sequence). The CDR3 has 13 residues. The V end was cut by 1 base, the J end by 6 bases, with 10 bases between.

The chain combines TRBV15 with TRBJ2-3, with TRBD2 matching 7 bases. The CDR3 is 16 residues long. V trimming: 5 bases; J trimming: 8 bases; junction bases outside the gene matches: 16. Per the germline V gene, CDR1 is LNHNV and CDR2 is YYDKDF (reference sequence). CDR3 DNA: TGTGCCACCAGCGGCCCTCGGGCTAGCGGCCCGGGTACGCAGTATTTT. Translating it yields CATSGPRASGPGTQYF.

The CDR3 reads CASSEEGGGGYEQYF. Written as DNA, the CDR3 is TGTGCCAGCAGTGAAGAGGGAGGGGGCGGCTACGAGCAGTACTTC. J is TRBJ2-7 and V is TRBV6-1, with D possibly called TRBD1 or TRBD2 (7 bases each). Trimming shortened V by 1 base and J by 3 bases, and 13 bases separated the two germline ends. CDR3 length: 15 residues. Germline values: CDR1 MNHNS, CDR2 SASEGT.

The chain carries TRBV6-4 and TRBJ2-3, with 7 nucleotides matching TRBD2. This CDR3 comprises 15 residues. Trimming at V came to 0 bases and at J to 5 bases, leaving 5 bases not matched to a gene. Germline loops: CDR1 MRHNA, CDR2 SNTAGT. CDR3 nucleotides: TGTGCCAGCAGTGACTCGGAGGCGGGAGTAGATACGCAGTATTTT. Translation gives CASSDSEAGVDTQYF.

The rearrangement joins TRBV28 to TRBJ1-5, with a tentative D call TRBD1 (5 bases). The germline V and J ends were trimmed by 11 bases and 4 bases, with 15 bases remaining between them. Germline V gives CDR1 MDHEN, CDR2 SYDVKM. This CDR3 spans 13 amino acids. The CDR3 loop is CASGWQGNQPQHF. In nucleotides, the CDR3 is TGTGCCTCCGGGTGGCAGGGTAATCAGCCCCAGCATTTT.

On this clone: This sample also contains other DNA sequences that code for the same CDR3. This sequence joins TRBV30 and TRBJ1-2, with 8 bases matching TRBD1. The V gene end was trimmed by 5 bases and the J gene end by 4 bases; junction bases not matched to a gene: 0. Germline CDR1 and CDR2: GTSNPN and SVGIG (reference sequence). This CDR3 is 11 amino acids long. The CDR3 here is CAWDRGYGYTF. For the CDR3, the DNA is TGTGCCTGGGACAGGGGCTATGGCTACACCTTC. The complete variable domain, with remaining parts taken from reference TRBV30 and TRBJ1-2, reads SQTIHQWPATLVQPVGSPLSLECTVEGTSNPNLYWYRQAAGRGLQLLFYSVGIGQISSEVPQNLSASRPQDRQFILSSKKLLLSDSGFYLCAWDRGYGYTFGSGTRLTVV.